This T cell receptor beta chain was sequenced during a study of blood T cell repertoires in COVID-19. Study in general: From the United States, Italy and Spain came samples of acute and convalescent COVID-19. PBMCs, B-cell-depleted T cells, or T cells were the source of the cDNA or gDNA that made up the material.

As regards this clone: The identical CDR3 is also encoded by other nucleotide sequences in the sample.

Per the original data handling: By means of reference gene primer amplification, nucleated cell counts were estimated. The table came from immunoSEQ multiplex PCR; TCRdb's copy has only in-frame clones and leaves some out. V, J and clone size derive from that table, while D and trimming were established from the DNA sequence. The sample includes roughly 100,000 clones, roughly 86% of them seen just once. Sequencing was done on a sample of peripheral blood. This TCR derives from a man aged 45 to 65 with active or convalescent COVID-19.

The CDR3 protein is CASSLRSSYNSPLHF. Written as DNA, the CDR3 is TGTGCCAGCAGTTTGAGGTCCTCCTATAATTCACCCCTCCACTTT. The genes are TRBV28 and TRBJ1-6; D unclear. V was pared by 3 bases and J by 0 bases, with 6 bases between. The CDR3 totals 15 residues. CDR1 and CDR2 from the germline V gene are MDHEN and SYDVKM.